This T cell receptor (beta chain) was identified in a study of T-cell reconstitution after alpha-beta-depleted transplantation in children. It was with unique molecular identifiers that the TCRbeta library was prepared. TCRdb re-called the PCR reads through MiXCR, storing one row per CDR3 protein. The sample lists 360,000 or so distinct CDR3 sequences; over 20% were seen once. V was clipped by 2 bases and J by 13 bases; unmatched bases: 5. The CDR3 totals 12 residues. Looked up from germline, CDR1 is SGHNT and CDR2 is YYREEE (reference sequence). Sample: PBMCs from the stem cell graft donor, taken from the stem cell graft. The V gene is TRBV5-4, the J gene TRBJ2-1; 8 bases fit TRBD2. This clonotype was sampled from a human donor who donated a stem cell graft to a child with acute myeloid leukemia. CDR3 in amino acids: CASSFGGRKQFF. CDR3 coding DNA: TGTGCCAGCAGCTTCGGCGGGAGGAAACAGTTCTTC.